These T cell receptor beta chains were read from a single sample in a study of blood T cell repertoires in COVID-19. The data were produced by immunoSEQ multiplex PCR, yet TCRdb's version contains in-frame clones alone and is incomplete. The sample has over 150,000 clones, around 85% seen once. Sequencing input: PBMCs or T cells enriched from blood (not recorded which). The source is a woman in her twenties or thirties who had recovered from COVID-19. CDR3s leave out the opening cysteine and the closing phenylalanine or tryptophan. A D gene is named only where the DNA matches it firmly.

cdr3_aa: ASSSHGQSHEQY; j_call: TRBJ2-7; v_call: TRBV7-3; d_call: .
cdr3_aa: ASSTSGSRDTQY; j_call: TRBJ2-3; v_call: TRBV18; d_call: TRBD2
cdr3_aa: ASSITNPPGDGYT; j_call: TRBJ1-2; v_call: TRBV5-1; d_call: .
cdr3_aa: ASSEPGVAEAF; j_call: TRBJ1-1; v_call: TRBV2; d_call: .
cdr3_aa: ASSTRQGDSYGYT; j_call: TRBJ1-2; v_call: TRBV7-9; d_call: TRBD1
cdr3_aa: ASSLGQGTTKNIQY; j_call: TRBJ2-4; v_call: TRBV28; d_call: TRBD1
cdr3_aa: SVLLTGAFGNTIY; j_call: TRBJ1-3; v_call: TRBV29-1; d_call: TRBD1
cdr3_aa: ASTVGGLAEAF; j_call: TRBJ1-1; v_call: TRBV7-2; d_call: .
cdr3_aa: ASRGTKNTGELF; j_call: TRBJ2-2; v_call: TRBV19; d_call: .
cdr3_aa: ASSLDRATDTQY; j_call: TRBJ2-3; v_call: TRBV11-2; d_call: .